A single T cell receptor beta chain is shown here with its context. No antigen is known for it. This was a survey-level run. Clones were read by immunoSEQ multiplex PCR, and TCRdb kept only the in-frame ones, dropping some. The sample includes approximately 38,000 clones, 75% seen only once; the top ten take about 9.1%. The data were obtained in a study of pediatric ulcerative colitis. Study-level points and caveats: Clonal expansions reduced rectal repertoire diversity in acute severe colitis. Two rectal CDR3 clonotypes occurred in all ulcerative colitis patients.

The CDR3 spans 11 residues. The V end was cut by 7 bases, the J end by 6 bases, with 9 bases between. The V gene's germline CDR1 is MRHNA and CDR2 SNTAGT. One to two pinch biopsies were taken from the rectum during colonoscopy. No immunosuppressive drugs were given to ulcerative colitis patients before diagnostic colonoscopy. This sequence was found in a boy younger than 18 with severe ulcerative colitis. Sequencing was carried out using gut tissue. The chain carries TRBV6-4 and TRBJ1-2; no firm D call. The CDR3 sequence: CASTRANGYTF. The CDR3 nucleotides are TGTGCCAGCACCCGGGCCAATGGCTACACCTTC.